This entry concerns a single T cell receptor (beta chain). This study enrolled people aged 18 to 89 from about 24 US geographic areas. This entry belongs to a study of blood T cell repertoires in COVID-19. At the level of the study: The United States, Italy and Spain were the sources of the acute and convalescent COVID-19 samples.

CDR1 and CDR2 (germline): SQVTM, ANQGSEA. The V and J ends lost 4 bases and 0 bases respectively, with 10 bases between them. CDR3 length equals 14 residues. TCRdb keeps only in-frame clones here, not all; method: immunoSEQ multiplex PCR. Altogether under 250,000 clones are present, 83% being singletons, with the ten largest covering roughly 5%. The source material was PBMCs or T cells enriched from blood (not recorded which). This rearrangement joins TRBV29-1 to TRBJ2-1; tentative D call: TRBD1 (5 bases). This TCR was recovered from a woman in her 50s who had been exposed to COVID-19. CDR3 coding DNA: TGCAGCGTTGTCCGGACAAGCTCCTACAATGAGCAGTTCTTC. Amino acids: CSVVRTSSYNEQFF.